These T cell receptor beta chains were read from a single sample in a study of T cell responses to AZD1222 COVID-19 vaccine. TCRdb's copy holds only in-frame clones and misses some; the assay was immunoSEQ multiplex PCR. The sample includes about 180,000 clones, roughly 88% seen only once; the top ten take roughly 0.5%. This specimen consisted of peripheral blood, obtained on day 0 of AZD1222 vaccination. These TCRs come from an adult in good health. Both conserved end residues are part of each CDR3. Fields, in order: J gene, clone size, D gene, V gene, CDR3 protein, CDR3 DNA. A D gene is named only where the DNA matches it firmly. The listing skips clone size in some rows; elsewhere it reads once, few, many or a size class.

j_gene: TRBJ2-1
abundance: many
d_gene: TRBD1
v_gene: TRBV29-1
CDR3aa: CSVGTGGNEQFF
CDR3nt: TGCAGCGTTGGGACAGGGGGCAATGAGCAGTTCTTC

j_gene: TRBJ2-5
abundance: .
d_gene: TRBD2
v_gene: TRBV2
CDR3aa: CASSAWGEGLFETQYF
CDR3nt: TGTGCCAGCAGTGCCTGGGGGGAGGGCCTTTTTGAGACCCAGTACTTC

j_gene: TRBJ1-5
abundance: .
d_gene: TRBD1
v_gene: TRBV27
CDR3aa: CASSSSGTASQPQHF
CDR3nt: TGTGCCAGCAGTTCCTCCGGGACAGCGAGTCAGCCCCAGCATTTT

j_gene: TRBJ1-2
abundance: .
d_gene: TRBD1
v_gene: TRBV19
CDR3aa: CASSRTGGNGGYTF
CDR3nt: TGTGCCAGTAGCCGCACAGGGGGCAACGGTGGCTACACCTTC

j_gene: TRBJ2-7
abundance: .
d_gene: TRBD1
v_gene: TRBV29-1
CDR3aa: CSARQGHEQYF
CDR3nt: TGCAGCGCTAGACAGGGCCACGAGCAGTACTTC

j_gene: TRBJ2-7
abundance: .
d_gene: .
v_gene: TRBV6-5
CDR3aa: CASGGVGSFEQYF
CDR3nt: TGTGCCAGTGGGGGCGTAGGGTCGTTCGAGCAGTACTTC

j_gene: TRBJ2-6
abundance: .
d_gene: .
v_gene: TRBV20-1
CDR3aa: CSASMSAGGANVLTF
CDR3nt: TGCAGTGCTAGTATGTCCGCTGGGGGGGCCAACGTCCTGACTTTC

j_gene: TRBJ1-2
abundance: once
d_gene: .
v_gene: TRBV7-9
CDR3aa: CASSSIYGTIHGYTF
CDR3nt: TGTGCCAGCAGCTCGATTTACGGGACCATCCATGGCTACACCTTC

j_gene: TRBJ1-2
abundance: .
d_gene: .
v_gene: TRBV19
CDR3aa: CASSTSTDYGYTF
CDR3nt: TGTGCCAGTAGTACTTCGACAGACTATGGCTACACCTTC

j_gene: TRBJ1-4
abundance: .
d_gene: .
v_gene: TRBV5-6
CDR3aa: CASSLTGLNEKLFF
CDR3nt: TGTGCCAGCAGCTTGACAGGGTTGAATGAAAAACTGTTTTTT

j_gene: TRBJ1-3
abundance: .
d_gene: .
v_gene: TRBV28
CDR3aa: CATYLGAGNTIYF
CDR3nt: TGTGCCACCTATTTGGGGGCTGGAAACACCATATATTTT

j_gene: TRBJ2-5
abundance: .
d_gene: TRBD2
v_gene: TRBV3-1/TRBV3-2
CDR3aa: CASSLRTSGRAGETQYF
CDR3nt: TGTGCCAGCAGCTTAAGGACTAGCGGGAGGGCCGGGGAGACCCAGTACTTC

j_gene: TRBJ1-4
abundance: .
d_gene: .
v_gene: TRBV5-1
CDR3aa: CASSSGRTNEKLFF
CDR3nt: TGCGCCAGCAGCTCCGGGAGGACTAATGAAAAACTGTTTTTT

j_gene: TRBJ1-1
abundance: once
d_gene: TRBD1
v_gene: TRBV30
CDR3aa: CAWTDTGTGGTEAFF
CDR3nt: TGTGCCTGGACCGATACCGGGACAGGGGGCACTGAAGCTTTCTTT

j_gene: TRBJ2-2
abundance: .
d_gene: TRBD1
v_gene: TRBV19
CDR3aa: CASRPGQGAHTGELFF
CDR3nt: TGTGCCAGTAGGCCGGGACAGGGGGCTCACACCGGGGAGCTGTTTTTT